This T cell receptor beta chain is drawn from a study of blood T cell repertoires in COVID-19. Study-wide context: Resolution of symptoms, clearance, or two negative PCRs was present in recovered Cohort 3 donors. Sources were T cells, B-cell-depleted T cells, or PBMCs; the material itself was cDNA or gDNA.

Participants were aged about 18 to 100 years from roughly 26 US areas. The ends lost 7 bases at V and 3 bases at J; junction bases unmatched: 4. The germline CDR1 and CDR2 sequences are MDHEN and SYDVKM. This CDR3 has 13 residues. Per the original methods: Reference gene primers were amplified, and this amplification served to estimate nucleated cell counts. The assay was immunoSEQ multiplex PCR, and TCRdb's table has in-frame clones only and misses some. V and J calls plus clone size are reproduced from that table; the DNA served to infer D and trimming. The table has 250,000 to 350,000 clones, around 89% seen once.

The chain recombines TRBV28 with TRBJ1-2; TRBD1 matches at 8 bases. The receptor was isolated from a woman aged 60-75 years in a cohort exposed to, infected with or recovered from COVID-19 (not recorded which). The specimen sequenced was PBMCs or T cells enriched from blood (not recorded which). For the CDR3, the DNA is TGTGCCAGCACCTCGGACAGGGACTATGGCTACACCTTC. Amino acid sequence: CASTSDRDYGYTF.